This TCR beta chain derives from a study of identical twins. Many counts were recorded for this clonotype. After removal of 1 base from V and 0 bases from J, the junction contained 16 bases not matched to a gene. Germline V gene sequence: CDR1 SQVTM, CDR2 ANQGSEA. This CDR3 is built from 20 residues. TCRdb reprocessed the 5' RACE reads via MiXCR and lists one record per CDR3 protein. In the table there are 260,000 or so distinct CDR3 sequences, about 7.5% of which are singletons. The sample was also reused in another study, on yellow fever vaccine responses in identical twins.

The sample comprised CD8+ T cells sorted from blood. The TCR comes from a woman aged 18-35 years in good health. V usage is TRBV29-1 and J usage is TRBJ2-1; 9 bases are a match to TRBD1. The CDR3 loop is CSVEGTGTGSQRGSYNEQFF. For the CDR3, the DNA is TGCAGCGTTGAAGGTACCGGGACAGGGAGCCAGCGGGGCTCCTACAATGAGCAGTTCTTC.